The 27 T cell receptor beta chains below come from one sample, sequenced in a study of OX40 agonist ivuxolimab in advanced cancers. Some clones are missing from TCRdb's copy, which holds only in-frame ones; the method was immunoSEQ multiplex PCR. The table has 55,000 to 70,000 clones, more than 75% seen once. Sequencing was performed on CD4+ or CD8+ T cells sorted from blood, taken in a trial of the OX40 agonist ivuxolimab. Receptors were obtained from an adult with an advanced solid tumor such as melanoma, head and neck, liver or kidney cancer.

The chain links TRBV6-6 to TRBJ1-5; TRBD1 might be the D (6 bases). CDR1 is MNHNY, CDR2 SVGAGI, per germline (reference sequence). V dropped 6 bases and J dropped 5 bases, with 11 bases sitting between them. This CDR3 contains 13 residues. The CDR3 loop is CASSRGLHQPQHF. DNA of the CDR3: TGTGCCAGCAGCAGGGGCCTGCATCAGCCCCAGCATTTT.

This chain joins TRBV2 and TRBJ2-7; 8 bases are a match to TRBD1. This CDR3 comprises 12 residues. Germline V lookup: CDR1 SNHLY, CDR2 FYNNEI. V lost 6 bases, J lost 7 bases, and 5 bases stayed unmatched. The CDR3 reads CASSGDRPEQYF. CDR3 nucleotides: TGTGCCAGCAGCGGGGACAGGCCGGAGCAGTACTTC.

This clone was seen more than once but under ten times. The CDR3 sequence is CAWRARRAGYTEAFF. The CDR3, as DNA: TGTGCCTGGAGGGCGCGCAGGGCTGGTTACACTGAAGCTTTCTTT. The rearrangement joins TRBV30 to TRBJ1-1; tentative D call: TRBD1 (5 bases). The CDR3 consists of 15 residues. The germline V and J ends were trimmed by 3 bases and 3 bases, with 17 bases remaining between them. Per the germline V gene, CDR1 is GTSNPN and CDR2 is SVGIG (reference sequence).

This sequence joins TRBV7-6 and TRBJ2-1, with D perhaps matching TRBD2 (5 bases). This CDR3 comprises 15 residues. Germline V lookup: CDR1 SGHVS, CDR2 FNYEAQ. With 5 bases removed from V and 5 bases from J, the gap between germline ends came to 16 bases. For the CDR3, the DNA is TGTGCCAGCAGCCCGTCCTCTAGCCACCACAATGAGCAGTTCTTC. The encoded protein is CASSPSSSHHNEQFF.

The rearrangement links TRBV14 to TRBJ2-5; D unresolved. The V end lost 2 bases, the J end lost 5 bases, and 12 bases lay between the germline ends. The CDR3 covers 14 residues. The V gene's germline CDR1 is SGHDN and CDR2 FVKESK. CDR3 loop: CASSQTFAPETQYF. The DNA for the CDR3 is TGTGCCAGCAGCCAAACTTTCGCCCCCGAGACCCAGTACTTC.

The CDR3 here is CASSQARSTDTQYF. CDR3 nucleotides: TGCGCCAGCAGCCAAGCCCGTAGCACAGATACGCAGTATTTT. The rearrangement joins TRBV4-1 to TRBJ2-3; D unclear. The V gene's germline CDR1 is MGHRA and CDR2 YSYEKL. With 1 base removed from V and 0 bases from J, the gap between germline ends came to 5 bases. This CDR3 is 14 amino acids long.

The chain has TRBV25-1 and TRBJ2-1; 8 nucleotides line up with TRBD2. This CDR3 comprises 12 residues. Trimming took 6 bases from V and 12 from J; bases not matched to a gene: 7. From germline, CDR1 is MGHDK and CDR2 SYGVNS. The DNA of the CDR3 is TGTGCCAGCAGCGGGACTAGTGTTCGGCAGTTCTTC. It yields the protein CASSGTSVRQFF.

The rearrangement uses TRBV28 and TRBJ2-3, with 11 bases lining up with TRBD2. CDR3 length: 14 residues. CDR1 is MDHEN and CDR2 is SYDVKM in the germline V gene. The trim removed 5 bases at V and 7 bases at J, leaving 5 bases unmatched. The DNA for the CDR3 is TGTGCCAGCAGTCCCCCTAGCGGGAGGAATACGCAGTATTTT. This codes for CASSPPSGRNTQYF.

V and J are TRBV7-9 and TRBJ2-5; D is undetermined. Per the germline V gene, CDR1 is SEHNR and CDR2 is FQNEAQ (reference sequence). CDR3 length equals 13 residues. V lost 3 bases to trimming and J lost 4 bases, with 9 bases between them. The CDR3, as DNA: TGTGCCAGCAGCTTTGCGAGTAGAGAGACCCAGTACTTC. Its protein product is CASSFASRETQYF.

The chain couples TRBV28 to TRBJ2-3, with a possible D match to TRBD2 (5 bases). CDR3 size: 16 residues. Germline values: CDR1 MDHEN, CDR2 SYDVKM. V was clipped by 5 bases and J by 4 bases, with 19 bases between them. CDR3 coding DNA: TGTGCCAGCAGTGACAAGGCGTGGGAGAGGGCAGATACGCAGTATTTT. Amino acids: CASSDKAWERADTQYF.

V and J are TRBV10-3 and TRBJ2-7; possibly TRBD1 or TRBD2 for D (5 bases each). Germline V gives CDR1 ENHRY, CDR2 SYGVKD. This CDR3 has 15 residues. Trimming took 2 bases from V and 1 from J, leaving 12 bases between them. The CDR3 coding sequence is TGTGCCATCAGTGAGGTGCAAGGGGAGTCCTACGAGCAGTACTTC. Its protein product is CAISEVQGESYEQYF.

J is TRBJ2-7 and V is TRBV7-6; D call uncertain. The length of the CDR3 is 14 residues. Germline V gene data show CDR1 as SGHVS and CDR2 as FNYEAQ. The V and J ends lost 1 base and 2 bases respectively, with 9 bases between them. The CDR3 reads CASSLVTEAYEQYF. The DNA of the CDR3 is TGTGCCAGCAGCTTAGTTACAGAAGCCTACGAGCAGTACTTC.

The chain combines TRBV9 with TRBJ2-1; 9 positions agree with TRBD2. This CDR3 comprises 16 residues. The germline V gene has CDR1 SGDLS and CDR2 YYNGEE. Trimming cost V 3 bases and J 5 bases; bases outside gene matches: 9. The DNA for the CDR3 is TGTGCCAGCAGCGGGGGACTGCTAGCGGGGCACAATGAGCAGTTCTTC. Amino acid sequence: CASSGGLLAGHNEQFF.

V gene TRBV4-1 combines with J gene TRBJ1-3, with a tentative D call TRBD1 (5 bases). This CDR3 contains 15 residues. With 6 bases removed from V and 0 bases from J, the gap between germline ends came to 12 bases. The germline V gene has CDR1 MGHRA and CDR2 YSYEKL. CDR3 protein: CASRSRGSSGNTIYF. CDR3 coding DNA: TGCGCCAGCAGAAGCCGGGGGAGCTCTGGAAACACCATATATTTT.

This chain connects TRBV28 to TRBJ1-6; TRBD1 matches at 7 bases. J was trimmed by 14 bases and V by 3 bases; bases with no gene match: 16. Germline V gene sequence: CDR1 MDHEN, CDR2 SYDVKM. The length of the CDR3 is 16 residues. In nucleotides, the CDR3 is TGTGCCAGCAGTTTGGTAGGGACAGACATCTTCAGGTCCCTCCACTTT. Protein: CASSLVGTDIFRSLHF. Combining the CDR3 with reference TRBV28 and TRBJ1-6 gives the whole variable domain DVKVTQSSRYLVKRTGEKVFLECVQDMDHENMFWYRQDPGLGLRLIYFSYDVKMKEKGDIPEGYSVSREKKERFSLILESASTNQTSMYLCASSLVGTDIFRSLHFGNGTRLTVT.

This sequence joins TRBV28 and TRBJ2-7, with D maybe TRBD1 (6 bases). The CDR3 spans 13 residues. V lost 4 bases and J 7 bases, leaving 14 bases between the germline ends. The germline V gene has CDR1 MDHEN and CDR2 SYDVKM. CDR3 coding DNA: TGTGCCAGCAGTTATTTTGGGGGCGGGGAGCAGTACTTC. As protein: CASSYFGGGEQYF.

V is TRBV10-2 and J is TRBJ2-1; D is unclear. Trimming took 8 bases from V and 8 from J, leaving 16 bases between them. The CDR3 is 13 residues long. Per germline, CDR1 WSHSY and CDR2 SAAADI. The CDR3: CASRPRRAYEQFF. In nucleotides, the CDR3 is TGCGCCAGCCGACCGCGCCGGGCCTATGAGCAGTTCTTC.

The chain carries TRBV6-1 and TRBJ2-7, with D unclear. This CDR3 has 14 amino acids. The V end lost 1 base, the J end lost 1 base, and 8 bases lay between the germline ends. Germline V lookup: CDR1 MNHNS, CDR2 SASEGT. The CDR3 is CASSEDVRSYEQYF. CDR3 nucleotide sequence: TGTGCCAGCAGTGAAGATGTCAGATCCTACGAGCAGTACTTC.

The CDR3 DNA follows: TGTGCCAGCAGCTTCCGTGGCGGGAGCTACGAGCAGTACTTC. This gives the protein CASSFRGGSYEQYF. The V gene is TRBV7-9, the J gene TRBJ2-7; 7 bases align to TRBD2. CDR3 length: 14 residues. Germline CDR1 and CDR2: SEHNR and FQNEAQ (reference sequence). Unmatched junction bases numbered 5, after V lost 3 bases and J lost 3 bases.

CDR3 protein: CASSDREPSYNEQFF. The CDR3 nucleotides read TGTGCCAGCAGCGACCGGGAGCCCTCCTACAATGAGCAGTTCTTC. The chain recombines TRBV2 with TRBJ2-1, with D possibly being TRBD2 (6 bases). Germline values: CDR1 SNHLY, CDR2 FYNNEI. V shed 6 bases and J shed 0 bases, with 12 bases lying between them. The CDR3 loop spans 15 amino acids.

This chain joins TRBV18 and TRBJ2-3, with D possibly matching TRBD1 (5 bases). Between the trimmed V and J ends, which lost 1 base and 0 bases, there was a span of 14 bases. The CDR3 sequence is 17 residues long. Germline V gene sequence: CDR1 KGHSH, CDR2 LQKENI. Here the CDR3 DNA reads TGTGCCAGCTCACCACTACGATTAGGGGAAAGCACAGATACGCAGTATTTT. As protein: CASSPLRLGESTDTQYF.

This rearrangement joins TRBV23-1 to TRBJ2-7; D uncertain. TRBV23-1 falls under the ORF class, with uncertain function. Trimming removed 0 bases from V and 1 base from J, with 34 bases in between. This CDR3 comprises 23 residues. For the CDR3, the DNA is TGCGCCAGCAGTCAATCAGCGCTCCAAGTAATCCAACTAAGGTCCAACCATTCCTACGAGCAGTACTTC. Encoded protein: CASSQSALQVIQLRSNHSYEQYF.

This rearrangement joins TRBV7-8 to TRBJ2-3; 7 bases map to TRBD2. CDR1 SGHVS and CDR2 FQNEAQ come from the germline V gene. The CDR3 loop spans 14 amino acids. V trimming: 4 bases; J trimming: 7 bases; junction bases outside the gene matches: 8. CDR3 nucleotides: TGTGCCAGCAGCTATGCGGGACTATCTAATACGCAGTATTTT. It yields the protein CASSYAGLSNTQYF.

This chain connects TRBV5-3 to TRBJ2-2, with D tentatively TRBD2 (6 bases). TRBV5-3 is sorted into the ORF group, with uncertain function. Trimming shortened V by 8 bases and J by 7 bases, and 21 bases separated the two germline ends. The CDR3 runs to 15 residues. In DNA form, the CDR3 reads TGTGCCAGGAAGCTGGGGGGACCTCAGGGCGGGGAGCTGTTTTTT. Translation gives CARKLGGPQGGELFF.

The chain couples TRBV19 to TRBJ2-3; D might be TRBD1 (5 bases). There are 11 residues in the CDR3. Per the germline V gene, CDR1 is LNHDA and CDR2 is SQIVND (reference sequence). V was cut by 8 bases and J by 5 bases, with 8 bases left in between. CDR3 DNA: TGTGCCAGTCCTAGGGGAGATACGCAGTATTTT. Translation: CASPRGDTQYF.

The sample holds a few counts of this clone. CDR3: CASSYAGAGELFF. The DNA of the CDR3 is TGTGCCAGCAGTTACGCGGGGGCCGGGGAGCTGTTTTTT. V and J are TRBV6-5 and TRBJ2-2; 7 nucleotides line up with TRBD2. Germline-derived CDR1 and CDR2 are MNHEY and SVGAGI. J gave up 6 bases and V 2 bases, and 0 bases lay outside the gene matches. CDR3 length equals 13 residues.

The chain has TRBV5-1 and TRBJ2-7, with D unclear. V shed 3 bases and J shed 0 bases, with 13 bases lying between them. Germline loops: CDR1 SGHRS, CDR2 YFSETQ. This CDR3 is 15 amino acids long. The CDR3 loop reads CASSSYDTLSYEQYF. CDR3 DNA: TGCGCCAGCAGCTCTTACGATACACTCTCCTACGAGCAGTACTTC.